The 31 T cell receptor beta chains below were found in one sample sequenced in a study of T cell repertoires in cytomegalovirus infection (dated by TCRdb to the late 2010s). Their antigens remain unidentified. The treatment or condition label, as the study defines it: in vitro stimulation with specific CMV peptide epitopes to enrich CMV-specific T cells. Sequenced on an Illumina HiSeq 1500. TCRdb trimmed public reads at Q25 via fastp, called clones via MiXCR and kept in-frame beta chains. Duplicate CDR3 protein sequences are folded into a single record with the most common DNA and genes. Present in this sample are approximately 990,000 distinct CDR3 sequences, approximately 31% of which were seen just once. Around an eighth of the sample rests with the top ten. The starting material was cultured CD8+ T cells from PBMCs, obtained from culture after CMV antigen stimulation. Every receptor here comes from a human donor in good health (CMV status not recorded). Some clones in this sample may be carry-over from other donors' samples.

This chain connects TRBV6-5 to TRBJ1-1, with D unclear. This CDR3 has 12 residues. The ends were cut back, 2 bases at V and 8 bases at J, with 9 bases in the middle. Germline V CDR1 and CDR2: MNHEY, SVGAGI. DNA of the CDR3: TGTGCCAGCAGTTACGCGGGTTCGGAAGCTTTCTTT. Translating it yields CASSYAGSEAFF.

This clonotype has only a few counts. This chain joins TRBV7-8 and TRBJ2-7, with D possibly matching TRBD1 (6 bases). The germline V gene encodes CDR1 SGHVS and CDR2 FQNEAQ. V was pared by 4 bases and J by 1 base, with 14 bases between. CDR3 length: 15 amino acids. The CDR3 is CASSSWDTGSYEQYF. DNA for the CDR3: TGTGCCAGCAGCTCCTGGGACACCGGATCCTACGAGCAGTACTTC.

CDR3 DNA: TGTGCCAGACGGGGGCTAGCCAAAAACATTCAGTACTTC. Amino acids: CARRGLAKNIQYF. The chain combines TRBV2 with TRBJ2-4; tentatively, D is TRBD1 or TRBD2 (6 bases each). From germline, CDR1 is SNHLY and CDR2 FYNNEI. This CDR3 has 13 residues. Between the trimmed V and J ends, which lost 9 bases and 0 bases, there was a span of 9 bases.

This clonotype was recorded a few times. The chain joins TRBV4-3 to TRBJ2-1; D tentatively fits TRBD1 or TRBD2 (6 bases each). Germline assignment: CDR1 LGHNA and CDR2 YSLEER. The V and J ends lost 0 bases and 8 bases respectively, with 8 bases between them. The CDR3 spans 13 residues. CDR3 sequence (DNA): TGCGCCAGCAGCCAAGATAGGGGGGATGAGCAGTTCTTC. Translated, it gives CASSQDRGDEQFF.

This clonotype was observed at least ten times. V usage is TRBV12-5 and J usage is TRBJ2-1; D perhaps matches TRBD1 (6 bases). CDR3 length: 15 amino acids. Germline values: CDR1 LGHNT, CDR2 FRNRAP. The germline V and J ends were trimmed by 6 bases and 1 base, with 13 bases remaining between them. CDR3 in DNA: TGTGCTAGTGGCCGATCAGGGGAATCCTACAATGAGCAGTTCTTC. Protein sequence: CASGRSGESYNEQFF.

This clonotype has a count of ten or more. The chain has TRBV6-1 and TRBJ2-5, with 12 bases that match TRBD1. Germline V lookup: CDR1 MNHNS, CDR2 SASEGT. CDR3 size: 18 residues. V dropped 1 base and J dropped 5; count of bases not matched to a gene: 11. The CDR3 here is CASSEGPGTGGWIETQYF. DNA of the CDR3: TGTGCCAGCAGTGAAGGTCCCGGGACAGGGGGCTGGATTGAGACCCAGTACTTC.

This clonotype was seen repeatedly, ten times or more. The chain is built from TRBV6-2 or TRBV6-3 and TRBJ1-5; D is unresolved. The V gene's germline CDR1 is MNHEY and CDR2 SVGEGT. This CDR3 spans 14 amino acids. Trimming cost V 2 bases and J 6 bases, with 11 bases left between them. CDR3 coding DNA: TGTGCCAGCAGTTACCTACAGCGGGGTCAGCCCCAGCATTTT. It specifies CASSYLQRGQPQHF.

This clonotype has a handful of counts. The chain has TRBV3-1 and TRBJ1-6; 10 positions match TRBD1. With 1 base clipped from V and 11 bases from J, the junction kept 5 bases outside the gene matches. CDR3 length equals 15 residues. Germline V gene sequence: CDR1 LGHDT, CDR2 YNNKEL (reference sequence). CDR3 bases: TGTGCCAGCAGCCAAGGAGACAGGGGGCACACACCCCTCCACTTT. This codes for CASSQGDRGHTPLHF.

On this clonotype itself: This sequence may be a read error, since a much larger clone differs from it by one base. The chain joins TRBV12-3 or TRBV12-4 to TRBJ1-1, with TRBD1 matching over 8 bases. The CDR3 runs to 15 residues. The CDR3 loop is CANSLVDRVFTEAFF. The CDR3 DNA reads as TGTGCCAACAGTTTAGTGGACAGGGTGTTCACTGAAGCTTTCTTT.

Comment on this clonotype: A read error may be the cause here, since a much bigger clone is one base away. The chain employs TRBV6-5 and TRBJ1-4, with a possible D match to TRBD1 (6 bases). V lost 6 bases to trimming and J lost 6 bases, with 23 bases between them. CDR3 length: 17 residues. Germline V CDR1 and CDR2: MNHEY, SVGAGI. The CDR3 DNA is TGTGCCAGCAGCTACAGGAGGGGGACAACTCAGGATGAAAAACTGTTTTTT. Its protein product is CASSYRRGTTQDEKLFF.

By sample fraction, this clonotype is medium-sized (0.01 to 0.1%). This chain joins TRBV6-2 or TRBV6-3 and TRBJ2-7; tentative D call: TRBD1 (5 bases). Trimming removed 6 bases from V and 6 bases from J, with 15 bases in between. Germline V gene sequence: CDR1 MNHEY, CDR2 SVGEGT. This CDR3 region has 13 residues. The chain's CDR3 is CASSRQTEREQYV. The CDR3 bases are TGTGCCAGCAGCCGACAGACAGAGCGCGAGCAGTACGTC.

This clonotype showed up just a few times. The genes are TRBV10-2 and TRBJ2-1; TRBD1 agrees at 10 bases. V was pared by 5 bases and J by 5 bases, with 15 bases of the junction left unmatched. CDR1 is WSHSY and CDR2 is SAAADI in the germline V gene. This CDR3 has 18 residues. CDR3 protein: CASSSPERGQGYHNEQFF. The CDR3 bases are TGCGCCAGCAGTTCTCCCGAGAGGGGACAGGGGTATCACAATGAGCAGTTCTTC.

This clonotype was observed a few times. This chain joins TRBV27 and TRBJ1-1; tentatively, D is TRBD1 (6 bases). This CDR3 is built from 12 residues. V shed 2 bases and J shed 7 bases, with 8 bases lying between them. CDR1 and CDR2 (germline): MNHEY, SMNVEV (reference sequence). CDR3 residues: CASSLGGNEAFF. The CDR3 DNA reads TGTGCCAGCAGTTTAGGGGGCAATGAAGCTTTCTTT.

This clonotype came up a few times. The chain couples TRBV6-2 or TRBV6-3 to TRBJ1-1, with D unclear. CDR1 is MNHEY and CDR2 is SVGEGT in the germline V gene. V lost 2 bases and J lost 8, with 9 bases in between. The CDR3 covers 12 residues. The DNA for the CDR3 is TGTGCCAGCAGTTACCCGAGAAACGAAGCTTTCTTT. Translated, it gives CASSYPRNEAFF.

At least ten counts were recorded for this clonotype. V is TRBV7-8 and J is TRBJ2-2; 10 nucleotides align to TRBD1. The CDR3 runs 15 residues. Germline CDR1 SGHVS, CDR2 FQNEAQ. The V gene end was trimmed by 3 bases and the J gene end by 4 bases; junction bases not matched to a gene: 2. The CDR3 loop reads CASSLGTGATGELFF. The CDR3 nucleotides read TGTGCCAGCAGCTTGGGGACAGGGGCCACCGGGGAGCTGTTTTTT.

This clonotype turned up a few times. This chain connects TRBV5-6 to TRBJ2-3; D gene ambiguous. The V end lost 4 bases, the J end lost 0 bases, and 15 bases lay between the germline ends. Germline loops: CDR1 SGHDT, CDR2 YYEEEE. CDR3 size: 16 residues. The CDR3 is CASSLWFPGSTDTQYF. The CDR3 DNA is TGTGCCAGCAGCCTTTGGTTTCCGGGTAGCACAGATACGCAGTATTTT.

This clonotype has more than one count but fewer than ten. The chain links TRBV4-2 to TRBJ1-4; no reliable D call. Trimming pared 4 bases from V and 5 bases from J, leaving 14 bases between. The CDR3 is 15 amino acids. Germline lookup yields CDR1 LGHNA and CDR2 YNFKEQ. The CDR3 loop is CASSPWNGENEKLFF. Here the CDR3 DNA reads TGTGCCAGCAGCCCTTGGAACGGAGAGAATGAAAAACTGTTTTTT.

In this sample, this clonotype turned up many times. The chain uses TRBV7-8 and TRBJ2-1; 9 bases are shared with TRBD1. Unmatched junction bases numbered 12, after V lost 1 base and J lost 8 bases. The CDR3 runs to 17 residues. Germline-derived CDR1 and CDR2 are SGHVS and FQNEAQ. CDR3 residues: CASSLGTGGRFVDEQFF. In DNA form, the CDR3 reads TGTGCCAGCAGCTTAGGAACAGGGGGCAGGTTTGTCGATGAGCAGTTCTTC.

The chain uses TRBV12-3 or TRBV12-4 and TRBJ2-1; TRBD2 agrees at 11 bases. Trimming took 5 bases from V and 7 from J; bases not matched to a gene: 10. This CDR3 spans 16 amino acids. The CDR3, as DNA: TGTGCCAGCAGTCCCCTAGCGGGGGGCTCTGCTAATGAGCAGTTCTTC. Amino acid sequence: CASSPLAGGSANEQFF.

Only a few counts were recorded for this clonotype. The chain combines TRBV7-9 with TRBJ1-1; possible D gene TRBD1, 6 bases. CDR1 SEHNR and CDR2 FQNEAQ come from the germline V gene (reference sequence). CDR3 length: 17 residues. Trimming left V 1 base short and J 0 bases short, with 15 bases between. The CDR3 DNA reads TGTGCCAGCAGCTTAGGGACAGTAAGACCCATGAACACTGAAGCTTTCTTT. Its protein is CASSLGTVRPMNTEAFF.

The gene calls are TRBV7-9 and TRBJ1-2; no clear D gene. The V gene's germline CDR1 is SEHNR and CDR2 FQNEAQ (reference sequence). With 4 bases removed from V and 3 bases from J, the gap between germline ends came to 12 bases. The CDR3 is 14 amino acids. The CDR3 nucleotides are TGTGCCAGCAGCTCAAATTTTATGGACTATGGCTACACCTTC. Amino acids: CASSSNFMDYGYTF.

The sample holds a few counts of this clonotype. This chain connects TRBV5-4 to TRBJ2-1; 10 bases match TRBD2. The V and J ends lost 1 base and 7 bases, in that order; junction bases with no gene match: 8. The CDR3 length is 16 residues. From germline, CDR1 is SGHNT and CDR2 YYREEE (reference sequence). The CDR3: CASSLRASGGGNEQFF. The DNA for the CDR3 is TGTGCCAGCAGCTTGCGGGCTAGCGGGGGTGGAAATGAGCAGTTCTTC. The complete variable domain, with remaining parts taken from reference TRBV5-4 and TRBJ2-1, reads ETGVTQSPTHLIKTRGQQVTLRCSSQSGHNTVSWYQQALGQGPQFIFQYYREEENGRGNFPPRFSGLQFPNYSSELNVNALELDDSALYLCASSLRASGGGNEQFFGPGTRLTVL.

The table lists this clonotype with a count of one. The V call is TRBV4-1, the J call TRBJ2-1; 8 nucleotides agree with TRBD2. CDR3 length equals 17 residues. Germline values: CDR1 MGHRA, CDR2 YSYEKL. V dropped 4 bases and J dropped 8; count of bases not matched to a gene: 16. The CDR3 here is CASSLEIAGTMADEQFF. In DNA form, the CDR3 reads TGCGCCAGCAGCCTCGAGATAGCGGGGACCATGGCGGATGAGCAGTTCTTC.

The chain recombines TRBV6-2 or TRBV6-3 with TRBJ2-7; D is perhaps TRBD1 (6 bases). The CDR3 sequence is 13 residues long. Germline V gene lookup returns CDR1 MNHEY and CDR2 SVGEGT. V lost 7 bases and J 2 bases, leaving 12 bases between the germline ends. This CDR3 reads CASTPDSTYEQYF. In nucleotides, the CDR3 is TGTGCCAGCACACCGGACAGCACCTACGAGCAGTACTTC.

The chain recombines TRBV9 with TRBJ2-6, with 7 bases identical to TRBD1. The CDR3 contains 19 residues. With V trimmed by 1 base and J by 0 bases, 10 bases remained unmatched. From germline, CDR1 is SGDLS and CDR2 YYNGEE. This CDR3 is CASSVHLGQVVSGANVLTF. The CDR3 DNA sequence: TGTGCCAGCAGCGTACATTTAGGACAGGTGGTCTCTGGGGCCAACGTCCTGACTTTC. The full variable domain, completed using reference TRBV9 and TRBJ2-6, is DSGVTQTPKHLITATGQRVTLRCSPRSGDLSVYWYQQSLDQGLQFLIQYYNGEERAKGNILERFSAQQFPDLHSELNLSSLELGDSALYFCASSVHLGQVVSGANVLTFGAGSRLTVL.

A few counts support this clonotype. The rearrangement links TRBV6-1 to TRBJ2-5; D remains ambiguous. The ends were cut back, 7 bases at V and 5 bases at J, with 8 bases in the middle. This CDR3 region has 11 residues. Germline CDR1 reads MNHNS; CDR2 reads SASEGT. The CDR3 reads CASTYAETQYF. Here the CDR3 DNA reads TGTGCCAGCACATACGCGGAGACCCAGTACTTC.

This clonotype was detected once. The V call is TRBV2, the J call TRBJ2-3, with D maybe TRBD1 (6 bases). CDR3 length: 12 residues. Trimming removed 2 bases at V and 8 bases at J, with 8 bases between. Germline CDR1 SNHLY, CDR2 FYNNEI. CDR3 region: CASSENRATQYF. The CDR3 coding sequence is TGTGCCAGCAGTGAAAACAGGGCTACGCAGTATTTT.

The chain joins TRBV4-2 to TRBJ2-4; 7 bases align to TRBD1. Trimming took 4 bases from V and 3 from J; bases not matched to a gene: 9. CDR1 LGHNA and CDR2 YNFKEQ come from the germline V gene. The CDR3 has 16 amino acids. CDR3 in DNA: TGTGCCAGCAGCCCCCTCGGGCAGGGGGACAAAAACATTCAGTACTTC. Encoded protein: CASSPLGQGDKNIQYF.

This clonotype came up a few times. The V and J genes are TRBV6-5 and TRBJ2-1, with 8 bases fitting TRBD2. CDR1 is MNHEY and CDR2 is SVGAGI in the germline V gene. V was pared by 7 bases and J by 2 bases, with 4 bases of the junction left unmatched. This CDR3 comprises 14 residues. The CDR3 sequence is CASTGGVAYNEQFF. In DNA, the CDR3 is TGTGCCAGCACCGGGGGGGTAGCCTACAATGAGCAGTTCTTC.

This clonotype was observed at least ten times. This chain joins TRBV7-6 and TRBJ2-2; D uncertain. The CDR3 is 14 residues long. Germline V lookup: CDR1 SGHVS, CDR2 FNYEAQ. The germline V and J ends were trimmed by 5 bases and 5 bases, with 12 bases remaining between them. The CDR3 sequence: CASSAERWTGELFF. In nucleotides, the CDR3 is TGTGCCAGCAGCGCGGAGAGGTGGACCGGGGAGCTGTTTTTT.

J is TRBJ2-3 and V is TRBV7-6; possible D gene TRBD1, 5 bases. V was clipped by 2 bases and J by 3 bases, with 12 bases between them. This CDR3 has 15 amino acids. The germline V gene has CDR1 SGHVS and CDR2 FNYEAQ. The DNA of the CDR3 is TGTGCCAGCAGCTTAACAGGAACCGATACAGATACGCAGTATTTT. Its protein is CASSLTGTDTDTQYF.